The 9 T cell receptor beta chains reported below all come from one sample, sequenced in a study of T cell responses to AZD1222 COVID-19 vaccine. Sequencing was performed with immunoSEQ multiplex PCR; in TCRdb, only in-frame clones are kept and a portion is missing. Here the sample spans 130,000 or so clones, 85% to 90% being singletons. The sample in question was peripheral blood, obtained on day 0 of AZD1222 vaccination. The receptors originated from an adult in good health.

This sequence joins TRBV24-1 and TRBJ2-1, with D perhaps TRBD2 (6 bases). The CDR3 runs 15 residues. Germline V lookup: CDR1 KGHDR, CDR2 SFDVKD. The V gene lost 0 bases and the J gene lost 7 bases, with 12 bases spanning the gap. In nucleotides, the CDR3 is TGTGCCACCAGTGATTTGCGGGGGACGGGGAATGAGCAGTTCTTC. It codes for CATSDLRGTGNEQFF.

The gene calls are TRBV3-1 (or the pseudogene TRBV3-2) and TRBJ1-2; 7 nucleotides align to TRBD1. CDR3 size: 14 residues. CDR1 LGHDT and CDR2 YNNKEL come from the germline V gene (reference sequence). The V and J ends lost 4 bases and 2 bases, in that order; junction bases with no gene match: 4. The CDR3 here is CASSRGQRNYGYTF. In DNA, the CDR3 is TGTGCCAGCAGCCGGGGACAGAGGAACTATGGCTACACCTTC.

The chain employs TRBV27 and TRBJ1-3; 8 nucleotides match TRBD1. There are 14 residues in the CDR3. The V gene's germline CDR1 is MNHEY and CDR2 SMNVEV (reference sequence). The junction had 8 bases not matched to a gene; V was cut back by 6 bases and J by 7 bases. This chain's CDR3 is CASSPDRASNTIYF. For the CDR3, the DNA is TGTGCCAGCAGCCCGGACAGGGCTTCGAACACCATATATTTT.

This clone was recorded once. The chain links TRBV19 to TRBJ2-2; D not resolved. CDR1 is LNHDA and CDR2 is SQIVND in the germline V gene (reference sequence). This CDR3 comprises 11 residues. V was shortened by 6 bases and J by 5 bases, with 4 bases between the two germline ends. CDR3 sequence: CASRETGELFF. DNA of the CDR3: TGTGCCAGTAGAGAAACCGGGGAGCTGTTTTTT.

V and J are TRBV5-4 and TRBJ1-5; 9 bases agree with TRBD1. V shed 4 bases, J shed 7 bases, and the junction held 6 bases outside the gene matches. This CDR3 has 14 amino acids. Germline V gene data show CDR1 as SGHNT and CDR2 as YYREEE (reference sequence). The CDR3 region is CASSRQGERQPQHF. CDR3 nucleotides: TGTGCCAGCAGCCGACAGGGGGAACGACAGCCCCAGCATTTT.

The chain has TRBV3-1 (or the pseudogene TRBV3-2) and TRBJ1-5; D is unclear. V was cut by 0 bases and J by 7 bases, with 7 bases left in between. The CDR3 runs 13 residues. Germline V gives CDR1 LGHDT, CDR2 YNNKEL (reference sequence). The CDR3 reads CASSQERGQPQHF. DNA of the CDR3: TGTGCCAGCAGCCAAGAGCGAGGCCAGCCCCAGCATTTT.

The chain uses TRBV5-4 and TRBJ2-7; the D is unclear. The CDR3 totals 14 residues. The ends were cut back, 0 bases at V and 5 bases at J, with 12 bases in the middle. CDR1 is SGHNT and CDR2 is YYREEE in the germline V gene (reference sequence). Written as DNA, the CDR3 is TGTGCCAGCAGCTTGGCCCGGGTAACAGACGAGCAGTACTTC. Residues: CASSLARVTDEQYF.

This rearrangement joins TRBV30 to TRBJ1-1; 7 bases are a match to TRBD1. Germline assignment: CDR1 GTSNPN and CDR2 SVGIG (reference sequence). The CDR3 consists of 12 residues. V trimming: 5 bases; J trimming: 6 bases; junction bases outside the gene matches: 6. DNA of the CDR3: TGTGCCTGGGGGGACAGCAGCGCTGAAGCTTTCTTT. It yields the protein CAWGDSSAEAFF.

The chain links TRBV27 to TRBJ2-1; D is possibly TRBD1 (6 bases). V lost 4 bases and J 4 bases, leaving 20 bases between the germline ends. Germline V CDR1 and CDR2: MNHEY, SMNVEV (reference sequence). The CDR3 is 17 amino acids. The CDR3: CASSSPATGTQYNEQFF. Written as DNA, the CDR3 is TGTGCCAGCAGTTCCCCCGCGACAGGTACTCAGTACAATGAGCAGTTCTTC.